What follows are 8 T cell receptor beta chains derived from one specimen sequenced in a study of blood T cell repertoires in COVID-19. Only in-frame clones appear in the TCRdb table, and some are missing; sequencing was by immunoSEQ multiplex PCR. The sample carries hundreds of thousands of clones, 85% to 90% recorded once. Input material: peripheral blood. Receptor source: a young woman with acute or convalescent COVID-19.

The chain joins TRBV7-2 to TRBJ1-2; tentative D call: TRBD1 (5 bases). This CDR3 region has 17 residues. The V gene lost 5 bases and the J gene lost 4 bases, with 23 bases spanning the gap. Germline CDR1 SGHTA, CDR2 FQGNSA. CDR3 sequence (DNA): TGTGCCAGCAGCCCAAGAGGTTCTTTCAGGGAAGGCTATGGCTACACCTTC. Protein sequence: CASSPRGSFREGYGYTF.

This chain connects TRBV3-1 (or the pseudogene TRBV3-2) to TRBJ2-1, with 8 bases aligning to TRBD1. V shed 3 bases and J 4 bases; nucleotides not matched to a gene: 11. The CDR3 is made up of 17 amino acids. Germline V gives CDR1 LGHDT, CDR2 YNNKEL (reference sequence). CDR3 DNA: TGTGCCAGCAGCCAGACTATCAGGACAGGGCCGTACAATGAGCAGTTCTTC. As protein: CASSQTIRTGPYNEQFF.

The CDR3 protein is CASSPTGIYVYEQFF. Here the CDR3 DNA reads TGTGCCAGCTCACCGACAGGGATCTATGTTTATGAGCAGTTCTTC. The genes are TRBV18 and TRBJ2-1; TRBD1 matches 7 bases. The junction had 10 bases not matched to a gene; V was cut back by 3 bases and J by 8 bases. The CDR3 contains 15 residues. Per germline, CDR1 KGHSH and CDR2 LQKENI.

This chain connects TRBV7-9 to TRBJ2-5; 9 nucleotides line up with TRBD2. The CDR3 is 15 residues long. Trimming removed 3 bases from V and 1 base from J; junction bases left unmatched: 3. Germline CDR1 SEHNR, CDR2 FQNEAQ (reference sequence). This CDR3 reads CASSLVAGAQETQYF. For the CDR3, the DNA is TGTGCCAGCAGCTTGGTAGCGGGGGCCCAAGAGACCCAGTACTTC.

The chain combines TRBV4-1 with TRBJ1-2; D remains ambiguous. Germline V CDR1 and CDR2: MGHRA, YSYEKL. The ends were cut back, 0 bases at V and 0 bases at J, with 11 bases in the middle. This CDR3 is built from 16 residues. This CDR3 reads CASSQEGSPTNYGYTF. The CDR3 bases are TGCGCCAGCAGCCAAGAGGGCAGCCCTACTAACTATGGCTACACCTTC.

The genes are TRBV5-1 and TRBJ2-7; 10 bases line up with TRBD2. V lost 0 bases, J lost 3 bases, and 3 bases stayed unmatched. This CDR3 is 15 amino acids long. Germline V gene data show CDR1 as SGHRS and CDR2 as YFSETQ. The CDR3 here is CASSLVASGGYEQYF. Here the CDR3 DNA reads TGCGCCAGCAGCTTGGTGGCTAGCGGGGGCTACGAGCAGTACTTC.

The chain has TRBV5-1 and TRBJ1-3; TRBD1 agrees at 11 bases. The junction had 9 bases not matched to a gene; V was cut back by 4 bases and J by 0 bases. The CDR3 covers 18 residues. Per the germline V gene, CDR1 is SGHRS and CDR2 is YFSETQ. CDR3 loop: CASSTGGTGGFSGNTIYF. As DNA, the CDR3 is TGCGCCAGCAGCACAGGAGGGACAGGGGGTTTCTCTGGAAACACCATATATTTT.

The chain joins TRBV3-1 (or the pseudogene TRBV3-2) to TRBJ2-3, with D maybe TRBD2 (6 bases). The CDR3 totals 15 residues. Germline values: CDR1 LGHDT, CDR2 YNNKEL (reference sequence). Trimming removed 4 bases from V and 2 bases from J, with 13 bases in between. CDR3 in DNA: TGTGCCAGCAGCCGCCTTGGGGGGAACACAGATACGCAGTATTTT. Its translation is CASSRLGGNTDTQYF.